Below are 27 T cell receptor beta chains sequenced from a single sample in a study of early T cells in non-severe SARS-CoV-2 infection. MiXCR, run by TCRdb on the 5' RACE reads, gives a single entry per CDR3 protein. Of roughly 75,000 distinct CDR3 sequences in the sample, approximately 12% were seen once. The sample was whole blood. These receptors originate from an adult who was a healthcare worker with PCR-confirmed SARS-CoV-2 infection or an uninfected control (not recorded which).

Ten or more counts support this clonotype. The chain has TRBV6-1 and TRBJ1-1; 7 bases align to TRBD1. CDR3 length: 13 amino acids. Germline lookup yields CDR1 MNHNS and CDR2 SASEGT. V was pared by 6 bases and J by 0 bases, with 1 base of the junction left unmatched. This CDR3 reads CASRDRMNTEAFF. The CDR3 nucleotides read TGTGCCAGCAGGGACAGGATGAACACTGAAGCTTTCTTT.

The CDR3 region is CSASSYGTENNSPLHF. The DNA for the CDR3 is TGCAGTGCTAGCAGTTACGGGACTGAAAATAATTCACCCCTCCACTTT. The rearrangement joins TRBV20-1 to TRBJ1-6; TRBD1 might be the D (5 bases). V was cut by 3 bases and J by 5 bases, with 17 bases left in between. This CDR3 contains 16 residues. Germline-derived CDR1 and CDR2 are DFQATT and SNEGSKA (reference sequence).

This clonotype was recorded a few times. CDR3 in amino acids: CATFPADLLGSYNEQFF. CDR3 in DNA: TGTGCCACTTTCCCAGCGGATCTTCTAGGCTCCTACAATGAGCAGTTCTTC. This chain connects TRBV7-9 to TRBJ2-1, with a tentative D call TRBD2 (5 bases). This CDR3 comprises 17 residues. The V end was cut by 10 bases, the J end by 0 bases, with 22 bases between. Per the germline V gene, CDR1 is SEHNR and CDR2 is FQNEAQ (reference sequence).

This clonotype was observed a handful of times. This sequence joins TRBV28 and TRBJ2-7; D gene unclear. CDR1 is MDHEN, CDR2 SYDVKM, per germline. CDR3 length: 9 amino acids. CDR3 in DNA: TGTGCCAGTTTTCGGTACACCGTAGTC. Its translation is CASFRYTVV.

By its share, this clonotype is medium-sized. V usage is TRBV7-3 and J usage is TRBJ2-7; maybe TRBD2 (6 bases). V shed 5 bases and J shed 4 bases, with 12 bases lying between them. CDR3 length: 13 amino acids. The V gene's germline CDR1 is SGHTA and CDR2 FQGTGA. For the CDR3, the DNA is TGTGCCAGCAGCATACCAGGAGGGTACGAGCAGTACTTC. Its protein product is CASSIPGGYEQYF. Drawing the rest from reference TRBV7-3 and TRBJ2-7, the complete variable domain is GAGVSQTPSNKVTEKGKYVELRCDPISGHTALYWYRQSLGQGPEFLIYFQGTGAADDSGLPNDRFFAVRPEGSVSTLKIQRTERGDSAVYLCASSIPGGYEQYFGPGTRLTVT.

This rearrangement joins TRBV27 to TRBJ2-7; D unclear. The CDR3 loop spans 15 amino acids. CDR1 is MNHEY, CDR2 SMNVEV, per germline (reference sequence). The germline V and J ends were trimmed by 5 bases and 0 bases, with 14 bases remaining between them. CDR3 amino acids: CASSPSTTSSYEQYF. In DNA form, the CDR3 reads TGTGCCAGCAGTCCTTCAACTACGAGCTCCTACGAGCAGTACTTC.

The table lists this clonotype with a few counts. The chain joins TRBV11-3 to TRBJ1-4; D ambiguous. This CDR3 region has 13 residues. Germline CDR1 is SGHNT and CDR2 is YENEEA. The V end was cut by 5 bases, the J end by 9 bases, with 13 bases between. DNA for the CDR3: TGTGCCAGCAGCAATGGGCTAGGGAAAAAACTGTTTTTT. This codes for CASSNGLGKKLFF.

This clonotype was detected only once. The CDR3 DNA sequence: TGCAGCGTTTGGACTAGCGGGCCCGGTCGGGGCAATGAGCAGTTCTTC. Its translation is CSVWTSGPGRGNEQFF. This rearrangement joins TRBV29-1 to TRBJ2-1; 11 bases are shared with TRBD2. The CDR3 runs 16 residues. Trimming cost V 5 bases and J 6 bases; bases outside gene matches: 12. Germline V gene lookup returns CDR1 SQVTM and CDR2 ANQGSEA.

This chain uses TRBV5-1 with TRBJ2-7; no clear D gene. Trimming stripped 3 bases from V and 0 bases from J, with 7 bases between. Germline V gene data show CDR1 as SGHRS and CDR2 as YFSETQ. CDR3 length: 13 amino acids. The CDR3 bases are TGCGCCAGCAGCTCGCCTGACTCCTACGAGCAGTACTTC. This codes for CASSSPDSYEQYF.

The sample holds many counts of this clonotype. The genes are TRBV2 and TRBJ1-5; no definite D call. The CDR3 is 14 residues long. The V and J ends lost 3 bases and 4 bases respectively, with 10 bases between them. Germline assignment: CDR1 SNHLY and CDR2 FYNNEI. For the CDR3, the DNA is TGTGCCAGCAGTGAGGCGTCCGATAATCAGCCCCAGCATTTT. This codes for CASSEASDNQPQHF.

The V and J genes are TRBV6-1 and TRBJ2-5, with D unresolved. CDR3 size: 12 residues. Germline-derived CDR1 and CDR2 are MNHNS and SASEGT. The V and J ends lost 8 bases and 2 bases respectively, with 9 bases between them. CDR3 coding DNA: TGTGCCAGCGGGGTCATACAAGAGACCCAGTACTTC. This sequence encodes CASGVIQETQYF.

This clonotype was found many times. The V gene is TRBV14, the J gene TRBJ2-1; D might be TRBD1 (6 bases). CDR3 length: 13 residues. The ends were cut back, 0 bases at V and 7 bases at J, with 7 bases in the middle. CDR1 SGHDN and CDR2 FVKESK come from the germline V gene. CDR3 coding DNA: TGTGCCAGCAGCCAAGATCAGGGGAATGAGCAGTTCTTC. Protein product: CASSQDQGNEQFF.

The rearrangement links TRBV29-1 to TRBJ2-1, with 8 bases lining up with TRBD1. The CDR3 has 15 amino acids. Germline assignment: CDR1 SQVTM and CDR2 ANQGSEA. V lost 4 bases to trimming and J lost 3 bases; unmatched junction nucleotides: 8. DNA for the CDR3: TGCAGCGTTGGATCTGGACAGGGCTACTACAATGAGCAGTTCTTC. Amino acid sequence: CSVGSGQGYYNEQFF.

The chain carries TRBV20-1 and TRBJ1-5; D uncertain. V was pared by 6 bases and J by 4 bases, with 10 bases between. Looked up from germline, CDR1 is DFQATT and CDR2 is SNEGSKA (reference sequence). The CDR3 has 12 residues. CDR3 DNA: TGCAGTGCCCGCATGGAGAATCAGCCCCAGCATTTT. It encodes CSARMENQPQHF.

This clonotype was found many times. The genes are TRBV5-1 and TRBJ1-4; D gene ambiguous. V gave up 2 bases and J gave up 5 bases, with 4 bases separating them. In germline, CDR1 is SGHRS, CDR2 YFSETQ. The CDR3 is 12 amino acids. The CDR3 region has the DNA TGCGCCAGCAGCTTACAGAATGAAAAACTGTTTTTT. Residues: CASSLQNEKLFF.

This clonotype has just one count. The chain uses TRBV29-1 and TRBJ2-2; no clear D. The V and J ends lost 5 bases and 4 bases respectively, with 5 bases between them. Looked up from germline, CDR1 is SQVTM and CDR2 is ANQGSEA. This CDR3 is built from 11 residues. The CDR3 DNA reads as TGCAGCGTTCCAGGCACCGGGGAGCTGTTTTTT. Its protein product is CSVPGTGELFF.

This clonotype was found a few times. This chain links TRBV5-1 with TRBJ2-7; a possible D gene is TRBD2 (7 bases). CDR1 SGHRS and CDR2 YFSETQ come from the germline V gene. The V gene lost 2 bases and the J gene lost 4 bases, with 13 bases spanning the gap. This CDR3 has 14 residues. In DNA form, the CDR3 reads TGCGCCAGCAGCTTCGGGGGGCTAGAGTACGAGCAGTACTTC. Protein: CASSFGGLEYEQYF.

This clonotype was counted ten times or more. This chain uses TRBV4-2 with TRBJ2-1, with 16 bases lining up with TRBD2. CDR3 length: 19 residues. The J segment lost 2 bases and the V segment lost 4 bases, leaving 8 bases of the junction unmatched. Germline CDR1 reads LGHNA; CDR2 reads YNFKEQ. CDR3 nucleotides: TGTGCCAGCAGCCTTCTTCCCGGGACTAGCGGGAGGGCCTACAATGAGCAGTTCTTC. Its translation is CASSLLPGTSGRAYNEQFF.

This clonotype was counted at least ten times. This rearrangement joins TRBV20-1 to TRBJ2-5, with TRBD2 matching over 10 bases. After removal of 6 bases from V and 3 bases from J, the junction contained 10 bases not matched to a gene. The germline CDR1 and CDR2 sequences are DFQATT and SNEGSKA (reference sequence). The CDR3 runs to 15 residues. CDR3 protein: CSARPAGGPEETQYF. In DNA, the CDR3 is TGCAGTGCCAGGCCAGCGGGAGGGCCGGAAGAGACCCAGTACTTC.

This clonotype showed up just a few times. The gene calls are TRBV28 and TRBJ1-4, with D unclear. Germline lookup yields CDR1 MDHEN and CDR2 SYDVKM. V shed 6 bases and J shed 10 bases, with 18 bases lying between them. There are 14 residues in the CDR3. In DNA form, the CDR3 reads TGTGCCAGCAGCCCAAGTGAGACGCCGGGAAAACTGTTTTTT. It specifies CASSPSETPGKLFF. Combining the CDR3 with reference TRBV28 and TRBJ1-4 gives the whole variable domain DVKVTQSSRYLVKRTGEKVFLECVQDMDHENMFWYRQDPGLGLRLIYFSYDVKMKEKGDIPEGYSVSREKKERFSLILESASTNQTSMYLCASSPSETPGKLFFGSGTQLSVL.

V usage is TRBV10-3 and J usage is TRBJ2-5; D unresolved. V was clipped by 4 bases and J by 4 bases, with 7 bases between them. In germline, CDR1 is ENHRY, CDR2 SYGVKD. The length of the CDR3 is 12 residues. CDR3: CAISARLETQYF. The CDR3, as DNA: TGTGCCATCAGTGCTCGGCTAGAGACCCAGTACTTC.

The CDR3 DNA sequence: TGCAGCGGGTTAACAGGGATATATGGCTACACCTTC. Amino acids: CSGLTGIYGYTF. The genes are TRBV29-1 and TRBJ1-2, with a tentative D call TRBD1 (6 bases). This CDR3 contains 12 residues. Trimming stripped 7 bases from V and 5 bases from J, with 14 bases between. Per the germline V gene, CDR1 is SQVTM and CDR2 is ANQGSEA.

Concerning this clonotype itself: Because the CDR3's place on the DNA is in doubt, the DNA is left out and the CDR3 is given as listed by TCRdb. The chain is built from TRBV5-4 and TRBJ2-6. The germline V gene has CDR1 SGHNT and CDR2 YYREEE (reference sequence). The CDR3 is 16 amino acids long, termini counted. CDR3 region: CASSLDWASGANVLIF.

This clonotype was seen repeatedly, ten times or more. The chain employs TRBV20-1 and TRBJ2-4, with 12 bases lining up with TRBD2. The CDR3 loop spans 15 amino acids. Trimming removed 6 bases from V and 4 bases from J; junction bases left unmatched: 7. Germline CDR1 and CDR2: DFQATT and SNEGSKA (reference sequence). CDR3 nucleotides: TGCAGTGCGGGTCTAGCGGGAGGGGGAAAAAACATTCAGTACTTC. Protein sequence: CSAGLAGGGKNIQYF.

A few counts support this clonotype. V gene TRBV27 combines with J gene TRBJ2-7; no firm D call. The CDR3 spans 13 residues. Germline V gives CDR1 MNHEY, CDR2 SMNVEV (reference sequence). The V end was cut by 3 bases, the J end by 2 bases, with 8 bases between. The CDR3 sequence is CASSLERTYEQYF. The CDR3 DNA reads TGTGCCAGCAGTTTGGAGAGGACCTACGAGCAGTACTTC.

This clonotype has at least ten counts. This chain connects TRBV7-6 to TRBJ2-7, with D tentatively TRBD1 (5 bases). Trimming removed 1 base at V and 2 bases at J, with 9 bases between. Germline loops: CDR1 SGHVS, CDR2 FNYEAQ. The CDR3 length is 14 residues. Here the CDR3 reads CASSLGPQAYEQYF. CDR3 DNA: TGTGCCAGCAGCTTAGGGCCACAGGCCTACGAGCAGTACTTC.

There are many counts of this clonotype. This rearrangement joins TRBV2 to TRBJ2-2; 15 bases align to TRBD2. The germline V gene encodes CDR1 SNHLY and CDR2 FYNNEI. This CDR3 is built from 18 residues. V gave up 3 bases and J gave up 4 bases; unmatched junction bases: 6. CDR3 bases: TGTGCCAGCAGTGATTCGGGACTAGCGGGAGGAACCACCGGGGAGCTGTTTTTT. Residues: CASSDSGLAGGTTGELFF.